This T cell receptor (beta chain) emerged from a study of vaccination and CD4 T cells after COVID-19. Study at large: Nasal swab PCR detected SARS-CoV-2 in convalescent patients, who comprised several mild cases and one severe case. Post-vaccination samples were procured at a median of 72 days following dose two (range 14 to 241). Overlapping peptides covering the spike proteins of SARS-CoV-2, HCoV-NL63, HCoV-OC43 and HCoV-229E were added to stimulate cells.

In regard to this clonotype: Its antigen is undetermined.

This sample's treatment: roughly 10-day PBMC culture with coronavirus spike peptide pools or control peptides (ViraFEST assay). The Oncomine TCR Beta short-read assay sequenced DNA from cultured CD4+ T cells. MiXCR, run by TCRdb on the PCR reads, gives a single entry per CDR3 protein. This sample has about 24,000 distinct CDR3 sequences, with roughly 64% found just once. The source material was CD4+ T cells from blood, cultured in vitro. This receptor was identified in a human donor who had recovered from COVID-19.

CDR3 nucleotide sequence: TGTGCCACCAGTGATTTAGGGGACAACATTCAGTACTTC. Translating gives CATSDLGDNIQYF. This rearrangement joins TRBV24-1 to TRBJ2-4; D may be TRBD1 or TRBD2 (5 bases each). This CDR3 has 13 amino acids. The V gene lost 1 base and the J gene lost 7 bases, with 7 bases spanning the gap. The germline V gene has CDR1 KGHDR and CDR2 SFDVKD.